The 2 T cell receptor beta chains below come from one sample, sequenced in a study of blood T cell repertoires in COVID-19. TCRdb's copy holds only in-frame clones and misses some; the assay was immunoSEQ multiplex PCR. The profile shows over 200,000 clones, just under 85% of them singletons. Sequenced input: PBMCs or T cells enriched from blood (not recorded which). The receptor set was obtained from a man aged 40-49 years who had recovered from COVID-19.

The chain links TRBV3-1 (or the pseudogene TRBV3-2) to TRBJ2-7; 9 bases map to TRBD2. Germline values: CDR1 LGHDT, CDR2 YNNKEL (reference sequence). V lost 1 base and J lost 2; bases outside the gene matches: 9. The CDR3 contains 17 residues. DNA of the CDR3: TGTGCCAGCAGCCAAGCTCGGGCTAGCGGGGTTGCCTACGAGCAGTACTTC. The encoded protein is CASSQARASGVAYEQYF.

The rearrangement links TRBV10-3 to TRBJ1-2; weak D call: TRBD1 (6 bases). Trimming took 0 bases from V and 8 from J, leaving 10 bases between them. The germline gives CDR1 ENHRY, CDR2 SYGVKD. This CDR3 has 13 amino acids. The CDR3 DNA reads as TGTGCCATCAGTGAGTCTGGACAGAAAGGCTACACCTTC. It encodes CAISESGQKGYTF.